The table lists the clone carrying this T cell receptor beta chain with a few counts. Its specificity is unknown. These data originate in a study of CD8+CD57+ T cells in acquired aplastic anemia. At the level of the study: Sorted CD4+ plus CD8+ cells gave DNA averaging about 3.2 ug.

Individuals selected for sequencing had exhibited CD8+CD57+ cell expansion on flow cytometry. Prior therapy had not been administered to any patient at the time of blood sampling. Regarding the study as a whole: Roughly 30 was the count of CD8+ CDR3 sequences that patients shared with controls. In CD8+ cells, Simpson's diversity showed no significant difference between patients and controls.

Germline CDR1 and CDR2: SGHAT and FQDESV (reference sequence). J gave up 0 bases and V 3 bases, and 5 bases lay outside the gene matches. The CDR3 loop spans 16 amino acids. The template for TCR beta VDJ and CDR3 sequence profiling was genomic DNA. Via MiXCR, TCRdb re-called the reads, giving one row per CDR3 protein. The table includes under 200,000 distinct CDR3 sequences, roughly 50% detected once. The source material was sorted CD4+, CD8+, or CD8+CD57+ T cells (not recorded which) from PBMCs. The origin of this receptor is a human donor with aplastic anemia. The chain couples TRBV11-1 to TRBJ2-1; TRBD2 agrees at 7 bases. CDR3 DNA: TGTGCCAGCAGCTTCTCAGCGGGGCCCTCCTACAATGAGCAGTTCTTC. Translation gives CASSFSAGPSYNEQFF.